These T cell receptor beta chains were read from a single sample in a study of shared clonotypes between healthy human individuals. This table comes from immunoSEQ multiplex PCR, and its TCRdb copy is limited to in-frame clones, with some not included. This sample has roughly 2.5 million clones, with around 94% found just once. The specimen sequenced was naive CD4+ T cells sorted from blood. Receptors were obtained from a man between 18 and 29 years old in good health. Both conserved end residues are part of each CDR3. The D gene is left open where the match is weak. Size is stated for part of the rows, as once, few or many counts, or as a class when the clone is expanded.

cdr3_aa	cdr3_nt	v_call	clone_size	j_call	d_call
CAWSARGTHSGNTIYF	TGTGCCTGGAGCGCACGGGGGACACACTCTGGAAACACCATATATTTT	TRBV30	NA	TRBJ1-3	NA
CASSLVAGGGETQYF	TGCGCCAGCAGCTTGGTAGCGGGAGGTGGGGAGACCCAGTACTTC	TRBV5-1	NA	TRBJ2-5	TRBD2
CASSAHSGQSNEKLFF	TGTGCCAGCAGCGCCCACTCCGGACAGAGTAATGAAAAACTGTTTTTT	TRBV9	NA	TRBJ1-4	NA
CASSQGSWGALNEKLFF	TGCGCCAGCAGCCAAGGATCGTGGGGGGCGCTTAATGAAAAACTGTTTTTT	TRBV4-3	NA	TRBJ1-4	NA
CASSSLGGSSNQPQHF	TGTGCCAGCAGCTCCCTCGGGGGGAGTAGCAATCAGCCCCAGCATTTT	TRBV28	NA	TRBJ1-5	NA
CASSLGGTMNTEAFF	TGTGCCAGCAGCTTAGGGGGTACCATGAACACTGAAGCTTTCTTT	TRBV7-2	NA	TRBJ1-1	NA
CASSLRTGQGYTF	TGTGCCAGCAGCCTTCGGACAGGGCAGGGCTACACCTTC	TRBV27	NA	TRBJ1-2	TRBD1
CASSPGLEGDEQFF	TGTGCCAGTAGTCCCGGCCTCGAGGGCGATGAGCAGTTCTTC	TRBV19	NA	TRBJ2-1	NA
CASSKWLRAQYF	TGTGCCAGCAGCAAGTGGCTTAGGGCCCAGTACTTC	TRBV21-1	NA	TRBJ2-5	NA
CASSLGREQYEQYF	TGTGCCAGCAGCTTAGGGCGGGAGCAGTACGAGCAGTACTTC	TRBV7-2	NA	TRBJ2-7	TRBD2
CASSLSEKLFF	TGTGCCAGCAGCTTATCGGAAAAACTGTTTTTT	TRBV7-2	NA	TRBJ1-4	NA
CAWSVGPEQFF	TGTGCCTGGAGTGTCGGCCCTGAGCAGTTCTTC	TRBV30	NA	TRBJ2-1	NA
CASSTPTGTGLGTGELFF	TGTGCCAGCAGCACCCCGACCGGGACAGGGTTAGGCACCGGGGAGCTGTTTTTT	TRBV11-3	NA	TRBJ2-2	TRBD1
CASSQSLGTTNTEAFF	TGCGCCAGCAGTCAAAGCTTAGGCACAACGAACACTGAAGCTTTCTTT	TRBV23-1	NA	TRBJ1-1	NA
CAISVEVDYEQYF	TGTGCCATCAGTGTTGAGGTGGACTACGAGCAGTACTTC	TRBV10-3	NA	TRBJ2-7	NA
CASSPTREGQGVRGSNQPQHF	TGCGCCAGCAGCCCCACGAGGGAGGGGCAGGGGGTTAGGGGTAGCAATCAGCCCCAGCATTTT	TRBV5-1	NA	TRBJ1-5	TRBD1
CASSPGLAAQETQYF	TGTGCCAGCAGCCCGGGACTAGCGGCCCAAGAGACCCAGTACTTC	TRBV13	NA	TRBJ2-5	TRBD2
CASITWLGLEETQYF	TGTGCCAGCATCACTTGGTTGGGGTTGGAAGAGACCCAGTACTTC	TRBV5-6	NA	TRBJ2-5	NA
CASSVNLGSTDTQYF	TGTGCCAGCAGCGTGAATCTGGGAAGCACAGATACGCAGTATTTT	TRBV9	NA	TRBJ2-3	NA
CASSSRGGIGSPLHF	TGTGCCAGCAGCTCCCGGGGGGGTATAGGGTCACCCCTCCACTTT	TRBV13	NA	TRBJ1-6	NA
CASSIGSRVNTEAFF	TGTGCCAGTAGTATAGGGTCTCGAGTGAACACTGAAGCTTTCTTT	TRBV19	NA	TRBJ1-1	NA
CASSGSRTHPEAFF	TGCGCCAGCAGTGGTAGTAGGACTCACCCTGAAGCTTTCTTT	TRBV5-1	NA	TRBJ1-1	NA
CASSAGGAGNQPQHF	TGTGCCAGCAGTGCGGGGGGCGCGGGCAATCAGCCCCAGCATTTT	TRBV2	NA	TRBJ1-5	NA
CATSRAHRDGETQYF	TGTGCCACCAGCAGAGCGCACAGGGATGGGGAGACCCAGTACTTC	TRBV15	NA	TRBJ2-5	NA
CASSFSFRGDGYGYTF	TGTGCCAGCAGTTTTAGCTTTAGGGGCGACGGGTATGGCTACACCTTC	TRBV6-5	once	TRBJ1-2	NA
CASSERSGGTGELFF	TGTGCCAGCAGTGAACGGTCGGGAGGCACCGGGGAGCTGTTTTTT	TRBV2	NA	TRBJ2-2	TRBD2
CASSTHQLRGGRVDTQYF	TGTGCCAGCAGCACCCACCAACTACGCGGGGGGAGGGTAGATACGCAGTATTTT	TRBV9	once	TRBJ2-3	TRBD2